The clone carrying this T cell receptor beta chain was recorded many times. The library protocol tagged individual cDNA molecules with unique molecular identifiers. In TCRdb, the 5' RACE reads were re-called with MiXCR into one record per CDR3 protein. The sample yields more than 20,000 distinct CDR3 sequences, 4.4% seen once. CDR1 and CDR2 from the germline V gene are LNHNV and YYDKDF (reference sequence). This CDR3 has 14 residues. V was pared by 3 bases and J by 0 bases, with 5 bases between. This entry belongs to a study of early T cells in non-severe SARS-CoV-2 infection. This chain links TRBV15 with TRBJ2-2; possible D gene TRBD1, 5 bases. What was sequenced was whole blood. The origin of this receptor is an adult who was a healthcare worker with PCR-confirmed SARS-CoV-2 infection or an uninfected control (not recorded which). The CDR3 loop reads CATSRTANTGELFF. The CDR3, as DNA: TGTGCCACCAGCAGGACAGCGAACACCGGGGAGCTGTTTTTT.